Below, 10 T cell receptor beta chains from the same sample are listed, as sequenced in a study of graft-versus-host responses after intestinal transplantation. The repertoire was sequenced with immunoSEQ multiplex PCR; TCRdb's copy has only in-frame clones and lacks some. Of 4,500 to 5,500 clones in the sample, around 72% were seen once. From the graft tissue, intraepithelial and lamina propria lymphocytes were released through processing. The source material was ileum tissue, sampled about 250 days after intestinal transplant. Receptor source: a human patient who received an intestinal transplant, so some T cells may come from the graft donor.

This rearrangement joins TRBV27 to TRBJ1-4; D unresolved. The germline CDR1 and CDR2 sequences are MNHEY and SMNVEV (reference sequence). V was shortened by 5 bases and J by 0 bases, with 13 bases between the two germline ends. This CDR3 has 16 amino acids. The CDR3 sequence: CASSLTDYTTNEKLFF. In nucleotides, the CDR3 is TGTGCCAGCAGTCTAACTGACTATACAACTAATGAAAAACTGTTTTTT. Looking up the rest from reference TRBV27 and TRBJ1-4 gives the full variable domain: EAQVTQNPRYLITVTGKKLTVTCSQNMNHEYMSWYRQDPGLGLRQIYYSMNVEVTDKGDVPEGYKVSRKEKRNFPLILESPSPNQTSLYFCASSLTDYTTNEKLFFGSGTQLSVL.

In this sample, this clone turned up a few times. The rearrangement links TRBV7-2 to TRBJ2-5; 7 nucleotides agree with TRBD2. The V gene's germline CDR1 is SGHTA and CDR2 FQGNSA. Losses at the gene ends were 4 bases for V and 2 bases for J; bases not matched to a gene: 13. CDR3 length: 17 amino acids. CDR3 residues: CASSSPRGAGVQETQYF. CDR3 nucleotides: TGTGCCAGCAGCTCCCCTCGGGGTGCGGGGGTGCAAGAGACCCAGTACTTC.

V is TRBV10-3 and J is TRBJ1-2, with no clear D. The CDR3 totals 17 residues. Looked up from germline, CDR1 is ENHRY and CDR2 is SYGVKD. Trimming shortened V by 6 bases and J by 1 base, and 21 bases separated the two germline ends. CDR3 coding DNA: TGTGCCATCAGCCAGGTACTTGACGAAACGATTAACTATGGCTACACCTTC. Amino acid sequence: CAISQVLDETINYGYTF.

By sample fraction, this clone is large. This sequence joins TRBV2 and TRBJ1-2; D is ambiguous. V dropped 3 bases and J dropped 11 bases, with 16 bases sitting between them. Germline CDR1 reads SNHLY; CDR2 reads FYNNEI. The length of the CDR3 is 13 residues. As DNA, the CDR3 is TGTGCCAGCAGTGATAAGGAGGCTATGCCTTACACCTTC. Amino acid sequence: CASSDKEAMPYTF.

This sequence joins TRBV6-4 and TRBJ2-1, with 9 bases fitting TRBD2. CDR1 MRHNA and CDR2 SNTAGT come from the germline V gene. The CDR3 covers 14 residues. With V trimmed by 6 bases and J by 7 bases, 7 bases remained unmatched. The CDR3 region is CASSGAGGSNEQFF. The CDR3 bases are TGTGCCAGCAGCGGAGCGGGGGGCTCGAATGAGCAGTTCTTC.

This clone has more than one count but fewer than ten. This sequence joins TRBV6-1 and TRBJ1-1; D is perhaps TRBD1 (6 bases). This CDR3 region has 18 residues. Germline loops: CDR1 MNHNS, CDR2 SASEGT. V gave up 0 bases and J gave up 8 bases, with 25 bases separating them. CDR3 coding DNA: TGTGCCAGCAGTGAAGCTCCCGGGACACCCAAAGTCGGCGAAGAAGCTTTCTTT. It specifies CASSEAPGTPKVGEEAFF.

The rearrangement uses TRBV27 and TRBJ2-7; D gene ambiguous. Germline V gives CDR1 MNHEY, CDR2 SMNVEV (reference sequence). The CDR3 consists of 13 residues. Trimming shortened V by 2 bases and J by 3 bases, and 8 bases separated the two germline ends. CDR3 DNA sequence: TGTGCCAGCAGTTTACAGAAATTCTACGAGCAGTACTTC. Protein: CASSLQKFYEQYF.

V usage is TRBV11-2 and J usage is TRBJ2-1, with 8 bases fitting TRBD2. The V gene end was trimmed by 2 bases and the J gene end by 4 bases; junction bases not matched to a gene: 4. CDR1 and CDR2 from the germline V gene are SGHAT and FQNNGV. CDR3 length: 15 amino acids. In nucleotides, the CDR3 is TGTGCCAGCAGCTTAACCGGGAGGGCATACAATGAGCAGTTCTTC. Residues: CASSLTGRAYNEQFF.

The rearrangement uses TRBV5-5 and TRBJ2-7; D is possibly TRBD2 (6 bases). Trimming shortened V by 0 bases and J by 2 bases, and 9 bases separated the two germline ends. Germline lookup yields CDR1 SGHKS and CDR2 YYEKEE (reference sequence). The CDR3 runs 14 residues. CDR3 DNA sequence: TGTGCCAGCAGCTTGGAAGCGGGTCCCTACGAGCAGTACTTC. It yields the protein CASSLEAGPYEQYF.

This chain connects TRBV12-5 to TRBJ2-7, with TRBD2 identical over 8 bases. This CDR3 contains 12 residues. Germline lookup yields CDR1 LGHNT and CDR2 FRNRAP. Trimming cost V 10 bases and J 5 bases; bases outside gene matches: 7. This CDR3 reads CATSPGGDEQYF. CDR3 nucleotide sequence: TGTGCTACCTCCCCGGGGGGGGACGAGCAGTACTTC.